This entry lists 8 T cell receptor beta chains sequenced from one sample in a study of shared clonotypes between healthy human individuals. The repertoire was sequenced with immunoSEQ multiplex PCR; TCRdb's copy has only in-frame clones and lacks some. The table has some 680,000 clones, roughly 72% seen once. The source material was memory CD4+ T cells sorted from blood. Indicated subset: CD45RA-negative fraction. These receptor sequences come from a woman aged 30 to 39 in good health.

This clone was seen just once. The chain couples TRBV5-1 to TRBJ2-3, with 10 nucleotides matching TRBD2. The CDR3 extends over 17 amino acids. V was pared by 0 bases and J by 3 bases, with 7 bases of the junction left unmatched. Germline CDR1 is SGHRS and CDR2 is YFSETQ. CDR3 sequence (DNA): TGCGCCAGCAGCTTGGGAATAGCGGGAGGTGGTACAGATACGCAGTATTTT. Residues: CASSLGIAGGGTDTQYF.

The genes are TRBV30 and TRBJ1-1; the D gene is possibly TRBD1 (6 bases). Germline V gene sequence: CDR1 GTSNPN, CDR2 SVGIG (reference sequence). V dropped 2 bases and J dropped 5 bases, with 15 bases sitting between them. The CDR3 sequence is 14 residues long. The CDR3 DNA reads as TGTGCCTGGAGTACGGAACAGGGTATAACTGAAGCTTTCTTT. This codes for CAWSTEQGITEAFF.

J is TRBJ2-2 and V is TRBV5-6, with D unresolved. Germline V gene sequence: CDR1 SGHDT, CDR2 YYEEEE. Between the trimmed V and J ends, which lost 5 bases and 0 bases, there was a span of 11 bases. This CDR3 is 15 amino acids long. The CDR3 DNA follows: TGTGCCAGCAGACGGTACGGAACGAACACCGGGGAGCTGTTTTTT. Its protein product is CASRRYGTNTGELFF.

The chain is built from TRBV7-6 and TRBJ1-5; D is unclear. Trimming left V 4 bases short and J 0 bases short, with 7 bases between. The CDR3 spans 14 residues. Germline CDR1 reads SGHVS; CDR2 reads FNYEAQ. DNA for the CDR3: TGTGCCAGCAGCTCCCAGTATAGCAATCAGCCCCAGCATTTT. It codes for CASSSQYSNQPQHF.

The rearrangement joins TRBV5-8 to TRBJ1-5; D not certain. Trimming took off 1 base at V and 7 bases at J, with 15 bases between the two ends. Germline V gives CDR1 SGHTS, CDR2 YDEGEE. CDR3 size: 15 residues. The CDR3 sequence: CASSLSSELWQPQHF. The CDR3 bases are TGTGCCAGCAGCTTGAGTTCGGAGTTATGGCAGCCCCAGCATTTT. Filled out from reference TRBV5-8 and TRBJ1-5, the complete variable domain reads EAGVTQSPTHLIKTRGQQATLRCSPISGHTSVYWYQQALGLGLQFLLWYDEGEERNRGNFPPRFSGRQFPNYSSELNVNALELEDSALYLCASSLSSELWQPQHFGDGTRLSIL.

This clone occurred many times. The chain recombines TRBV6-1 with TRBJ2-4; D is undetermined. CDR1 and CDR2 (germline): MNHNS, SASEGT. Trimming stripped 7 bases from V and 5 bases from J, with 9 bases between. The CDR3 is 12 amino acids. Here the CDR3 reads CASTEDENIQYF. The CDR3 nucleotides read TGTGCCAGCACCGAGGACGAAAACATTCAGTACTTC.

The chain has TRBV11-2 and TRBJ1-2; D is unclear. CDR1 is SGHAT, CDR2 FQNNGV, per germline. The V end lost 3 bases, the J end lost 3 bases, and 11 bases lay between the germline ends. The CDR3 loop spans 14 amino acids. In nucleotides, the CDR3 is TGTGCCAGCAGCTTGGATGGACGGGACTATGGCTACACCTTC. As protein: CASSLDGRDYGYTF. Combining the CDR3 with reference TRBV11-2 and TRBJ1-2 gives the whole variable domain EAGVAQSPRYKIIEKRQSVAFWCNPISGHATLYWYQQILGQGPKLLIQFQNNGVVDDSQLPKDRFSAERLKGVDSTLKIQPAKLEDSAVYLCASSLDGRDYGYTFGSGTRLTVV.

This clone was picked up a small number of times. The chain couples TRBV10-1 to TRBJ2-2, with 8 positions matching TRBD2. Germline V gives CDR1 WNHNN, CDR2 SYGVQD (reference sequence). The V gene end was trimmed by 6 bases and the J gene end by 6 bases; junction bases not matched to a gene: 0. The CDR3 has 12 residues. The CDR3 nucleotides read TGCGCCAGCAGCGGGGGGGCCGGGGAGCTGTTTTTT. Amino acids: CASSGGAGELFF.